The present entry profiles one T cell receptor (beta chain) with its context. The sample is drawn from a study of T cell changes during pregnancy in multiple sclerosis. CDR1 MNHEY and CDR2 SVGAGI come from the germline V gene. Trimming took off 2 bases at V and 5 bases at J, with 11 bases between the two ends. The CDR3 extends over 14 amino acids. Assay used: immunoSEQ multiplex PCR; TCRdb lists only in-frame clones, some missing. The sample consists of 100,000 to 140,000 clones, around 92% of them appearing once. The sample consisted of peripheral blood, taken in the third trimester of pregnancy. The chain uses TRBV6-5 and TRBJ2-3; a weak D match, TRBD2 (6 bases). This receptor was obtained from a female donor in good health, enrolled as a control in a pregnancy study. The CDR3 here is CASSYGGSVDTQYF. The DNA for the CDR3 is TGTGCCAGCAGTTACGGAGGGTCAGTAGATACGCAGTATTTT.